This entry lists 4 T cell receptor beta chains sequenced from one sample in a study of shared clonotypes between healthy human individuals. Clones were sequenced by immunoSEQ multiplex PCR, and TCRdb holds only the in-frame ones, with some missing. The data hold 550,000 to 800,000 clones, with around 74% observed a single time. The sample comprised memory CD4+ T cells sorted from blood. Noted subset: CD45RA-negative fraction. The receptors originated from a woman between 25 and 40 years old in good health.

This clone was found a few times. The gene calls are TRBV18 and TRBJ2-2; TRBD2 matches 11 bases. Per germline, CDR1 KGHSH and CDR2 LQKENI. The trim removed 0 bases at V and 6 bases at J, leaving 6 bases unmatched. This CDR3 contains 17 residues. In nucleotides, the CDR3 is TGTGCCAGCTCACCACCTCCCTTAGCGGGAGGGCCCGGGGAGCTGTTTTTT. This encodes CASSPPPLAGGPGELFF.

This clone was seen ten or more times. The rearrangement joins TRBV5-1 to TRBJ1-4; D is uncertain. The CDR3 consists of 15 residues. The germline V and J ends were trimmed by 4 bases and 7 bases, with 17 bases remaining between them. The germline gives CDR1 SGHRS, CDR2 YFSETQ. This CDR3 is CASSPTLRGSEKLFF. CDR3 sequence (DNA): TGCGCCAGCAGCCCCACGCTCCGGGGAAGTGAAAAACTGTTTTTT.

The rearrangement links TRBV6-5 to TRBJ2-5; D is uncertain. Trimming removed 6 bases at V and 3 bases at J, with 5 bases between. Germline CDR1 reads MNHEY; CDR2 reads SVGAGI. The CDR3 is made up of 11 amino acids. Here the CDR3 DNA reads TGTGCCAGCAGCCGAGAAGAGACCCAGTACTTC. Protein sequence: CASSREETQYF.

This clone is a singleton in its sample. The chain carries TRBV7-8 and TRBJ1-1, with no clear D. Deletions cut 5 bases from V and 9 bases from J, with 22 bases between. The CDR3 length is 15 residues. Germline V CDR1 and CDR2: SGHVS, FQNEAQ. The CDR3 nucleotides are TGTGCCAGCAGCCCCTCCCGGACCGGCGGCATTAAAGCTTTCTTT. This translates into CASSPSRTGGIKAFF. Variable domain in full (rest from reference TRBV7-8 and TRBJ1-1): GAGVSQSPRYKVAKRGQDVALRCDPISGHVSLFWYQQALGQGPEFLTYFQNEAQLDKSGLPSDRFFAERPEGSVSTLKIQRTQQEDSAVYLCASSPSRTGGIKAFFGQGTRLTVV.